The 12 T cell receptor beta chains reported below all come from one sample, sequenced in a study of cytotoxic CD8 clonotypes in ibrutinib-treated CLL. The table came from immunoSEQ multiplex PCR; TCRdb's copy has only in-frame clones and leaves some out. The table includes tens of thousands of clones, approximately 87% detected once. The sequenced sample was PBMCs, obtained after 24 months of ibrutinib treatment. The receptor set was obtained from a human donor with chronic lymphocytic leukemia.

V usage is TRBV5-1 and J usage is TRBJ2-5; 7 bases align to TRBD2. CDR1 is SGHRS and CDR2 is YFSETQ in the germline V gene. This CDR3 spans 17 amino acids. Unmatched junction bases numbered 13, after V lost 0 bases and J lost 5 bases. The CDR3, as DNA: TGCGCCAGCAGCTTGGGAGGGGTAGCGGGCGCCCGGGAGACCCAGTACTTC. This gives the protein CASSLGGVAGARETQYF.

The chain uses TRBV19 and TRBJ2-3, with D possibly TRBD1 on 7 matching bases. V gave up 3 bases and J gave up 8 bases, with 15 bases separating them. The CDR3 consists of 14 residues. Germline assignment: CDR1 LNHDA and CDR2 SQIVND (reference sequence). The CDR3 DNA follows: TGTGCCAGTAGTATTGGGCAGGGGGGTATTACGCAGTATTTT. Translation: CASSIGQGGITQYF.

This clone was found once. V is TRBV5-4 and J is TRBJ2-7, with D possibly TRBD2 on 5 matching bases. The CDR3 contains 14 residues. Trimming took off 4 bases at V and 6 bases at J, with 17 bases between the two ends. CDR1 is SGHNT and CDR2 is YYREEE in the germline V gene (reference sequence). The CDR3 region is CASSPAVRGPEQYF. The CDR3 DNA follows: TGTGCCAGCAGCCCGGCGGTTCGGGGTCCCGAGCAGTACTTC.

The CDR3 nucleotides read TGTGCCAGCAGCGTCGGCTCGGGACAGGGTCAGTTCTTC. This translates into CASSVGSGQGQFF. The chain links TRBV9 to TRBJ2-1; TRBD1 matches 9 bases. This CDR3 is 13 amino acids long. Germline V CDR1 and CDR2: SGDLS, YYNGEE. Unmatched junction bases numbered 7, after V lost 2 bases and J lost 13 bases. The full variable domain, its missing parts supplied by reference TRBV9 and TRBJ2-1, is DSGVTQTPKHLITATGQRVTLRCSPRSGDLSVYWYQQSLDQGLQFLIQYYNGEERAKGNILERFSAQQFPDLHSELNLSSLELGDSALYFCASSVGSGQGQFFGPGTRLTVL.

The gene calls are TRBV4-1 and TRBJ1-5; no firm D call. Trimming shortened V by 0 bases and J by 7 bases, and 7 bases separated the two germline ends. The germline V gene has CDR1 MGHRA and CDR2 YSYEKL. The CDR3 is made up of 13 amino acids. The CDR3 DNA is TGCGCCAGCAGCCAAGAATACGGGCAGCCCCAGCATTTT. As protein: CASSQEYGQPQHF.

The chain uses TRBV5-1 and TRBJ2-1; 8 bases agree with TRBD2. The CDR3 covers 16 residues. Trimming removed 0 bases from V and 7 bases from J; junction bases left unmatched: 9. Germline-derived CDR1 and CDR2 are SGHRS and YFSETQ. In nucleotides, the CDR3 is TGCGCCAGCAGCTTGGGAGCGGGAGTTACGCGGAATGAGCAGTTCTTC. Translating it yields CASSLGAGVTRNEQFF.

The chain recombines TRBV7-8 with TRBJ2-1; 9 bases align to TRBD1. Germline trimming cut 4 bases from V and 7 bases from J; bases unmatched to any gene: 11. The CDR3 spans 16 residues. Per germline, CDR1 SGHVS and CDR2 FQNEAQ. The DNA for the CDR3 is TGTGCCAGCAGCTCACCGGGTGGGACAGGGATAAATGAGCAGTTCTTC. Protein sequence: CASSSPGGTGINEQFF.

For this clone: One junction end disagrees with the germline gene, perhaps due to a read error. The V gene is TRBV5-1, the J gene TRBJ1-3, with 7 positions matching TRBD1. Germline CDR1 and CDR2: SGHRS and YFSETQ. CDR3 length: 15 amino acids. For the CDR3, the DNA is TGCGCCAGCAGCTCACAAGGGGGCACTGGTAACACCATATATTTT. It yields the protein CASSSQGGTGNTIYF. Supplemented by reference TRBV5-1 and TRBJ1-3, the full variable domain reads KAGVTQTPRYLIKTRGQQVTLSCSPISGHRSVSWYQQTPGQGLQFLFEYFSETQRNKGNFPGRFSGRQFSNSRSEMNVSTLELGDSALYLCASSSQGGTGNTIYFGEGSWLTVV.

This chain uses TRBV9 with TRBJ2-1; D assignment may be TRBD1 or TRBD2 (5 bases each). The length of the CDR3 is 16 residues. The ends were cut back, 0 bases at V and 7 bases at J, with 17 bases in the middle. Germline V gene sequence: CDR1 SGDLS, CDR2 YYNGEE. Here the CDR3 DNA reads TGTGCCAGCAGCGTAGTGGGACGGAGCTCTGGGAATGAGCAGTTCTTC. This translates into CASSVVGRSSGNEQFF.

J is TRBJ2-7 and V is TRBV27; 10 bases map to TRBD2. CDR1 and CDR2 (germline): MNHEY, SMNVEV (reference sequence). CDR3 size: 17 residues. V was pared by 1 base and J by 1 base, with 7 bases of the junction left unmatched. The CDR3 DNA sequence: TGTGCCAGCAGTTTATATGGACTAGCGGACCCATCCTACGAGCAGTACTTC. It is translated as CASSLYGLADPSYEQYF.

In its sample, this clone was seen a few times. CDR3 sequence reads: CASSYSGGSGYYEQYF. The DNA of the CDR3 is TGTGCCAGCAGTTACTCCGGGGGGAGCGGGTACTACGAGCAGTACTTC. The gene calls are TRBV6-5 and TRBJ2-7, with 7 bases that match TRBD2. CDR3 length: 16 residues. The J segment lost 3 bases and the V segment lost 0 bases, leaving 8 bases of the junction unmatched. Germline CDR1 MNHEY, CDR2 SVGAGI.

The chain's CDR3 is CASRRVGDGTKAFF. The CDR3 DNA follows: TGTGCCAGCAGGAGGGTTGGGGATGGGACAAAAGCTTTCTTT. The chain links TRBV2 to TRBJ1-1, with D perhaps TRBD1 (6 bases). Looked up from germline, CDR1 is SNHLY and CDR2 is FYNNEI. The germline V and J ends were trimmed by 6 bases and 9 bases, with 20 bases remaining between them. This CDR3 is 14 amino acids long.